This record covers a single T cell receptor beta chain. Its antigen remains unidentified. The data belong to a study of T cell repertoires in cytomegalovirus infection. Study summary: Matching HLA type, along with CMV infection, was indicated by public TCR beta signatures.

From the reads, TCRdb called clonotypes with MiXCR, one entry per CDR3 protein. The repertoire holds 60,000 to 75,000 distinct CDR3 sequences, with 20% to 25% as singletons. The germline CDR1 and CDR2 sequences are MNHEY and SVGEGT. V lost 11 bases to trimming and J lost 9 bases; unmatched junction nucleotides: 7. The CDR3 is made up of 11 amino acids. Points from the study as a whole: Pooled public TCR beta family frequency picked out CMV carriers with the relevant HLA. Ex vivo, HLA-C-restricted CMV-specific TCR beta clonotypes prevailed over the rest of the response.

J is TRBJ2-5 and V is TRBV6-2 or TRBV6-3; the match to TRBD1 covers 9 bases. The specimen sequenced was PBMCs, sequenced either directly or after in vitro stimulation (not recorded which). The sequence was collected from a human donor in good health (CMV status not recorded). Some clones in this sample may be carry-over from other donors' samples. The CDR3: CAGGQGSAQYF. The CDR3 bases are TGTGCCGGAGGACAGGGGTCGGCCCAGTACTTC.